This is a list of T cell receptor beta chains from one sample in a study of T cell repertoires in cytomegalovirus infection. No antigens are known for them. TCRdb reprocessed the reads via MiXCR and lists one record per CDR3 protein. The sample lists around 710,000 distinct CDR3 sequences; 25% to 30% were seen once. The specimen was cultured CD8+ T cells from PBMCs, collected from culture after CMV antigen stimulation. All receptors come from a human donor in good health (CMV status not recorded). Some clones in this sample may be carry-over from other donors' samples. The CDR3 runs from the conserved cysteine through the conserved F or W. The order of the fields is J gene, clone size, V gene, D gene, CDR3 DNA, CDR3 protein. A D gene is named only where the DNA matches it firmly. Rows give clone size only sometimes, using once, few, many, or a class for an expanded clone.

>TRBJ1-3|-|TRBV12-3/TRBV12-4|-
TGTGCCAGCAGCCCAACAGGGAACGAAGGGAACACCATATATTTT
CASSPTGNEGNTIYF
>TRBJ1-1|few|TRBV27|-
TGTGCCAGCAGTTTTCAGATGAACACTGAAGCTTTCTTT
CASSFQMNTEAFF
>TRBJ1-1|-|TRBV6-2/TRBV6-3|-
TGTGCCAGCAGTTACCTACAGACGGAAGCTTTCTTT
CASSYLQTEAFF
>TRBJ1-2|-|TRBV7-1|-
TGTGCCAGCAGCTCCGTGGGCGGAAACTATGGCTACTCCTTC
CASSSVGGNYGYSF
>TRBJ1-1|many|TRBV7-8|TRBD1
TGTGCCAGCAGCTTAGTAGGGGGCTATCTGAACACTGAAGCTTTCTTT
CASSLVGGYLNTEAFF
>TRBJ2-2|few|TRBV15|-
TGTGCCACCAGCAGAGATGCCGGGGCAGCGAACACCGGGGAGCTGTTTTTT
CATSRDAGAANTGELFF
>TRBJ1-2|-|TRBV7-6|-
TGTGCCAGCAGCCTTAAGGACAGAGCTAACTATGGCTACACCTTC
CASSLKDRANYGYTF
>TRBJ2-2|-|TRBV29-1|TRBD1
TGCAGCGTGGGGACAGCTAGCAACACCGGGGAGCTGTTTTTT
CSVGTASNTGELFF
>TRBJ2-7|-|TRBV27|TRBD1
TGTGCCAGCAGCTACAGGGGGAGTATCTACGAGCAGTACTTC
CASSYRGSIYEQYF
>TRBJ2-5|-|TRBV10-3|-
TGTGCCATCAGTGTTGATGTCCAAGAGACCCAGTACTTC
CAISVDVQETQYF
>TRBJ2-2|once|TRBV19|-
TGTGCCAGTAGTACCGGTAGCGACACCGGGGAGCTGTTTTTT
CASSTGSDTGELFF
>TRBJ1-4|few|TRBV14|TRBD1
TGTGCCAGCAGCCAACCCGGGACAGGGCGTGAAAAACTGTTTTTT
CASSQPGTGREKLFF
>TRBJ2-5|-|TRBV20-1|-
TGCAGTGCTAGAGCAGAGACCCAGTACTTC
CSARAETQYF
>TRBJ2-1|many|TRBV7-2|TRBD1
TGTGCCAGCAGCTTAACCGGGGCAGGGGGCCCCGCGTCGGAGCAGTTCTTC
CASSLTGAGGPASEQFF
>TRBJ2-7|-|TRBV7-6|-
TGTGCCAGCAGCTTAGAAGAAAACGAGCAGTACTTC
CASSLEENEQYF
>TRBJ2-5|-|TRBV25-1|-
TGTGCCAGCTCCTCGCACGGGGGCGGAGAGACCCAGTACTTC
CASSSHGGGETQYF
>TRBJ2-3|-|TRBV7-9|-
TGTGCCAGCAGCTTGAGACAGGTCACAGATACGCAGTATTTT
CASSLRQVTDTQYF
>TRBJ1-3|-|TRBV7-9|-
TGTGCCAGCAGCCCTCCTTGGGATGGAAACACCATATATTTT
CASSPPWDGNTIYF
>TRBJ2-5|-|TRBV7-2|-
TGTGCCAGCAGACATGACACTATCCCCCAGTACTTC
CASRHDTIPQYF
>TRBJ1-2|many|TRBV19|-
TGTGCCAGTAGTACGAGCTATGGCTACACCTTC
CASSTSYGYTF
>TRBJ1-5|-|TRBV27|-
TGTGCCAGCAGTATATTAGGTAGACAGCCCCAGCATTTT
CASSILGRQPQHF
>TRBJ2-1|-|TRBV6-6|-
TGTGCCAGCAGTTACAGGGCAGAGCAGTTCTTC
CASSYRAEQFF
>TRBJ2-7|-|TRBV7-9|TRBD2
TGTGCCAGCAGCACTATAACCGGGACTACAACCTACGAGCAGTACTTC
CASSTITGTTTYEQYF
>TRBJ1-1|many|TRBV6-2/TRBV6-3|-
TGTGCCAGCAGAAAGGGGCTGAACACTGAAGCTTTCTTT
CASRKGLNTEAFF
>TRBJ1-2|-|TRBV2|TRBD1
TGTGCCAGCAGTGAAGCCAGGACAGGGGGGAACTATGGCTACACCTTC
CASSEARTGGNYGYTF
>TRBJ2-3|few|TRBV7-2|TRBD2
TGTGCCAGCAGCTTAGTCGAGGTTAGCGGGGGGGCCTTAGATACGCAGTATTTT
CASSLVEVSGGALDTQYF